This T cell receptor beta chain was found in a study of cytomegalovirus exposure and HLA in healthy donors. General study results and limits: TCR beta V- and J-gene trimming was later associated with a missense DCLRE1C variant. The majority of CMV-associated TCR beta chains were reported as apparently HLA-restricted in a later analysis. There were reportedly fewer N-insertions in an Asian-associated ancestry cluster than the approximately 640-donor mean, in a later analysis.

The primer mix had 60 Vbeta and 13 Jbeta primers. Profiling relied on immunoSEQ multiplex PCR, and the TCRdb table lists in-frame clones only, not all of them. The data hold about 160,000 clones, with roughly 70% observed a single time. On this clone: Its antigen is not identified.

The sample consisted of PBMCs. This receptor was taken from a man in his forties or fifties in good health and CMV-seropositive.

In DNA, the CDR3 is TGTGCCAGCTCACCACTTCCCCGGGACAGCTACAATGAGCAGTTCTTC. It codes for CASSPLPRDSYNEQFF. This rearrangement joins TRBV18 to TRBJ2-1, with 7 bases lining up with TRBD1. Germline CDR1 reads KGHSH; CDR2 reads LQKENI. J was trimmed by 3 bases and V by 1 base; bases with no gene match: 6. There are 16 residues in the CDR3.